Detailed here is one TCR beta chain. Its antigen remains unidentified. From the RACE reads, TCRdb called clonotypes with MiXCR, one entry per CDR3 protein. The table has 150,000 to 200,000 distinct CDR3 sequences, about 14% seen once; the top ten hold about 1.7%. The germline gives CDR1 KGHSH, CDR2 LQKENI. The germline V and J ends were trimmed by 3 bases and 4 bases, with 9 bases remaining between them. The CDR3 is 14 residues long. This sample was included in a study of human T cells and chemical hapten exposure. Study results and limitations: Each of the donors had alopecia, so their immune responses may not resemble those of healthy people.

Described time point: patch test 1, 2 weeks after DPC sensitization. This sample's treatment: therapeutic diphenylcyclopropenone sensitization with weekly scalp DPC. The V and J genes are TRBV18 and TRBJ2-2; D may be TRBD1 (5 bases). The TCR was taken from a woman aged 30 to 39 with alopecia areata. Some clones in this sample may be carry-over from other donors' samples. Material: whole blood, obtained in connection with sensitization to the hapten diphenylcyclopropenone (DPC). DNA for the CDR3: TGTGCCAGCTCACCCAATCAGGGCACCGGGGAGCTGTTTTTT. This gives the protein CASSPNQGTGELFF. Combining the CDR3 with reference TRBV18 and TRBJ2-2 gives the whole variable domain NAGVMQNPRHLVRRRGQEARLRCSPMKGHSHVYWYRQLPEEGLKFMVYLQKENIIDESGMPKERFSAEFPKEGPSILRIQQVVRGDSAAYFCASSPNQGTGELFFGEGSRLTVL.